The 25 T cell receptor beta chains presented below share a single source sample, sequenced in a study of T cells in Graves' hyperthyroidism and ophthalmopathy. TCR beta CDR3 regions were amplified from RNA. HTBI primers were used for first-round RT-PCR of the TCR CDR3. TCRdb re-analysed the multiplex PCR reads in MiXCR, keeping a single row per CDR3 protein. The sample lists 400,000 to 550,000 distinct CDR3 sequences; approximately 14% were seen once. Sample: blood. Receptors were obtained from a woman between 18 and 29 years old with Graves' hyperthyroidism.

There are a few counts of this clonotype. This rearrangement joins TRBV5-1 to TRBJ2-5; perhaps TRBD2 as D (5 bases). V dropped 0 bases and J dropped 4 bases, with 10 bases sitting between them. The germline V gene has CDR1 SGHRS and CDR2 YFSETQ. CDR3 length equals 14 residues. CDR3 loop: CASSLDGSAETQYF. The DNA of the CDR3 is TGCGCCAGCAGCTTGGATGGTAGCGCAGAGACCCAGTACTTC.

This clonotype has ten or more counts. The chain links TRBV11-2 to TRBJ2-3; 8 bases align to TRBD2. Per germline, CDR1 SGHAT and CDR2 FQNNGV. The CDR3 consists of 15 residues. V gave up 6 bases and J gave up 0 bases; unmatched junction bases: 5. CDR3 nucleotide sequence: TGTGCCAGCAGTATTCTAGCGGGTAGCACAGATACGCAGTATTTT. This translates into CASSILAGSTDTQYF. The full variable domain, with the rest looked up from reference TRBV11-2 and TRBJ2-3, is EAGVAQSPRYKIIEKRQSVAFWCNPISGHATLYWYQQILGQGPKLLIQFQNNGVVDDSQLPKDRFSAERLKGVDSTLKIQPAKLEDSAVYLCASSILAGSTDTQYFGPGTRLTVL.

This clonotype was seen repeatedly, ten times or more. The rearrangement uses TRBV25-1 and TRBJ1-1; 9 nucleotides align to TRBD1. The CDR3 totals 16 residues. Germline values: CDR1 MGHDK, CDR2 SYGVNS. The ends lost 2 bases at V and 1 base at J; junction bases unmatched: 5. CDR3 bases: TGTGCCAGCAGTGAAGGGACAGGGTTGGGGAACACTGAAGCTTTCTTT. This codes for CASSEGTGLGNTEAFF.

This chain links TRBV29-1 with TRBJ2-1, with TRBD2 matching 10 bases. The CDR3 is 14 residues long. CDR1 is SQVTM and CDR2 is ANQGSEA in the germline V gene. V trimming: 8 bases; J trimming: 4 bases; junction bases outside the gene matches: 8. The CDR3 region has the DNA TGCAGCATTGTCAGCGGGAGGGCTTACAATGAGCAGTTCTTC. Translation: CSIVSGRAYNEQFF.

This clonotype was observed at least ten times. The chain couples TRBV2 to TRBJ1-2, with TRBD1 as a possible D gene (5 bases). The CDR3 is 15 residues long. V was cut by 10 bases and J by 4 bases, with 22 bases left in between. Germline lookup yields CDR1 SNHLY and CDR2 FYNNEI. DNA for the CDR3: TGTGCCACCAGCGTCAATGGCGGTGGGGGCTATGGCTACACCTTC. It yields the protein CATSVNGGGGYGYTF.

This clonotype was counted at least ten times. CDR3 DNA sequence: TGTGCCAGCAGCCCGGGGACAGGGGGTTCGGAGCAGCCCCAGCATTTT. This sequence encodes CASSPGTGGSEQPQHF. This sequence joins TRBV11-1 and TRBJ1-5, with 11 nucleotides matching TRBD1. CDR1 and CDR2 (germline): SGHAT, FQDESV (reference sequence). This CDR3 is 16 amino acids long. Trimming cost V 5 bases and J 7 bases; bases outside gene matches: 10. The full variable domain, rest sourced from reference TRBV11-1 and TRBJ1-5, is EAEVAQSPRYKITEKSQAVAFWCDPISGHATLYWYRQILGQGPELLVQFQDESVVDDSQLPKDRFSAERLKGVDSTLKIQPAELGDSAMYLCASSPGTGGSEQPQHFGDGTRLSIL.

This rearrangement joins TRBV13 to TRBJ1-2, with 9 bases that match TRBD1. Germline V gene sequence: CDR1 PRHDT, CDR2 FYEKMQ (reference sequence). This CDR3 spans 15 amino acids. V lost 5 bases and J lost 6; bases outside the gene matches: 10. As DNA, the CDR3 is TGTGCCAGCAGCCTAACAGGGGGCAGCGGCAATGGCTACACCTTC. Protein sequence: CASSLTGGSGNGYTF.

This clonotype was seen a few times. V usage is TRBV10-1 and J usage is TRBJ2-3; no definite D call. V lost 2 bases, J lost 5 bases, and 8 bases lay in between. CDR1 and CDR2 (germline): WNHNN, SYGVQD (reference sequence). CDR3 length: 13 amino acids. CDR3 protein: CASSELRVDTQYF. CDR3 in DNA: TGCGCCAGCAGTGAGCTCCGGGTAGATACGCAGTATTTT.

The V gene is TRBV7-9, the J gene TRBJ2-7; 7 positions agree with TRBD2. CDR3 length: 15 amino acids. Germline V gene data show CDR1 as SEHNR and CDR2 as FQNEAQ (reference sequence). V shed 6 bases and J 7 bases; nucleotides not matched to a gene: 15. The CDR3 bases are TGTGCCAGCAGGGGACCGGACCCCGGGAGGCGGGAGCAGTACTTC. This encodes CASRGPDPGRREQYF. The whole variable domain, remainder taken from reference TRBV7-9 and TRBJ2-7, is DTGVSQNPRHKITKRGQNVTFRCDPISEHNRLYWYRQTLGQGPEFLTYFQNEAQLEKSRLLSDRFSAERPKGSFSTLEIQRTEQGDSAMYLCASRGPDPGRREQYFGPGTRLTVT.

This clonotype was detected only a few times. The V call is TRBV4-1, the J call TRBJ2-1, with D possibly being TRBD2 (6 bases). V lost 8 bases, J lost 1 base, and 9 bases lay in between. Germline CDR1 and CDR2: MGHRA and YSYEKL. The CDR3 is made up of 13 amino acids. CDR3 sequence: CASRGLSYNEQFF. CDR3 in DNA: TGCGCCAGCCGTGGACTATCCTACAATGAGCAGTTCTTC.

The table lists this clonotype with many counts. The chain recombines TRBV6-5 with TRBJ2-7; D assignment may be TRBD1 or TRBD2 (5 bases each). The V end was cut by 0 bases, the J end by 1 base, with 10 bases between. Germline V CDR1 and CDR2: MNHEY, SVGAGI. CDR3 length: 15 residues. The CDR3 loop is CASSYSGDVSYEQYF. The CDR3, as DNA: TGTGCCAGCAGTTACTCTGGGGACGTTTCCTACGAGCAGTACTTC.

This clonotype has just a few counts. The chain combines TRBV20-1 with TRBJ2-1; TRBD2 agrees at 9 bases. Unmatched junction bases numbered 6, after V lost 3 bases and J lost 3 bases. The CDR3 spans 15 residues. Germline V CDR1 and CDR2: DFQATT, SNEGSKA (reference sequence). The CDR3 DNA follows: TGCAGTGCTAGTTCCGGGACTAGCTTCTACAATGAGCAGTTCTTC. Encoded protein: CSASSGTSFYNEQFF.

This clonotype was seen at least ten times. The genes are TRBV24-1 and TRBJ2-7; D gene unclear. CDR3 length: 12 amino acids. Between the trimmed V and J ends, which lost 3 bases and 2 bases, there was a span of 4 bases. The germline CDR1 and CDR2 sequences are KGHDR and SFDVKD. The CDR3 sequence is CATSDEAYEQYF. The DNA for the CDR3 is TGTGCCACCAGTGATGAAGCCTACGAGCAGTACTTC.

This clonotype showed up just a few times. V usage is TRBV24-1 and J usage is TRBJ1-1, with unresolved D. Trimming removed 5 bases from V and 1 base from J, with 7 bases in between. CDR1 is KGHDR and CDR2 is SFDVKD in the germline V gene. CDR3 length equals 13 residues. CDR3 nucleotide sequence: TGTGCCACCAGTGCTCGGTCGAACACTGAAGCTTTCTTT. Translation gives CATSARSNTEAFF.

The rearrangement uses TRBV12-3 or TRBV12-4 and TRBJ2-1; TRBD2 aligns across 11 bases. The V segment lost 6 bases and the J segment 14 bases; nucleotides outside the gene matches: 12. The CDR3 contains 14 residues. The DNA for the CDR3 is TGTGCCAGCAGGGCGAGTAGCGGGAGGGCTTGGGAGTTCTTC. Translated, it gives CASRASSGRAWEFF.

In this sample, this clonotype turned up many times. The chain uses TRBV5-6 and TRBJ1-5; D remains unclear. The CDR3 is 14 amino acids. Germline CDR1 is SGHDT and CDR2 is YYEEEE. The V and J ends lost 2 bases and 9 bases respectively, with 15 bases between them. In DNA form, the CDR3 reads TGTGCCAGCAGCTTTGGGCACAGCCCAGGGCCCCAGCATTTT. Its protein is CASSFGHSPGPQHF.

The chain recombines TRBV20-1 with TRBJ2-2; no clear D. The germline CDR1 and CDR2 sequences are DFQATT and SNEGSKA (reference sequence). The germline V and J ends were trimmed by 4 bases and 3 bases, with 9 bases remaining between them. The CDR3 spans 13 residues. The CDR3, as DNA: TGCAGTGCTAAACTACTATACACCGGGGAGCTGTTTTTT. Protein product: CSAKLLYTGELFF.

This clonotype was counted ten times or more. The chain links TRBV6-1 to TRBJ2-7, with D possibly being TRBD1 (5 bases). The germline V gene encodes CDR1 MNHNS and CDR2 SASEGT. V lost 2 bases to trimming and J lost 2 bases, with 16 bases between them. The CDR3 extends over 16 amino acids. CDR3 nucleotides: TGTGCCAGCAGTGAAAGGTCAGTAGGGGATCCCTACGAGCAGTACGTC. It translates to CASSERSVGDPYEQYV.

This clonotype was counted ten times or more. The chain employs TRBV27 and TRBJ2-1; D tentatively fits TRBD1 or TRBD2 (5 bases each). Trimming took off 6 bases at V and 0 bases at J, with 9 bases between the two ends. Looked up from germline, CDR1 is MNHEY and CDR2 is SMNVEV (reference sequence). The CDR3 loop spans 14 amino acids. CDR3 nucleotide sequence: TGTGCCAGCAGCGTGGGGGACTCCTACAATGAGCAGTTCTTC. This sequence encodes CASSVGDSYNEQFF.

V gene TRBV11-2 combines with J gene TRBJ2-3; D perhaps matches TRBD1 (6 bases). Deletions cut 3 bases from V and 0 bases from J, with 16 bases between. CDR1 and CDR2 (germline): SGHAT, FQNNGV. CDR3 length: 17 residues. CDR3 region: CASSLGPGHGSTDTQYF. The CDR3 DNA reads as TGTGCCAGCAGCTTGGGGCCGGGACACGGAAGCACAGATACGCAGTATTTT.

This rearrangement joins TRBV4-1 to TRBJ2-7; 11 bases align to TRBD2. Germline V CDR1 and CDR2: MGHRA, YSYEKL. V trimming: 4 bases; J trimming: 3 bases; junction bases outside the gene matches: 5. The CDR3 has 15 amino acids. As DNA, the CDR3 is TGCGCCAGCAGCCTACTAGCGGGAGTCCGCTACGAGCAGTACGTC. Amino acids: CASSLLAGVRYEQYV.

This clonotype has more than one count but fewer than ten. This rearrangement joins TRBV24-1 to TRBJ2-1; D possibly corresponds to TRBD2 (5 bases). V was clipped by 7 bases and J by 2 bases, with 11 bases between them. There are 14 residues in the CDR3. Germline V gives CDR1 KGHDR, CDR2 SFDVKD. The CDR3 region is CATRDSEPYNEQFF. The DNA of the CDR3 is TGTGCCACCAGGGATAGCGAGCCCTACAATGAGCAGTTCTTC.

The sample holds many counts of this clonotype. The chain joins TRBV2 to TRBJ1-1, with D unresolved. Germline V gene lookup returns CDR1 SNHLY and CDR2 FYNNEI. The CDR3 is 13 amino acids. The V end was cut by 4 bases, the J end by 0 bases, with 6 bases between. CDR3 sequence: CASSGQLNTEAFF. The CDR3 DNA sequence: TGTGCCAGCAGTGGACAATTGAACACTGAAGCTTTCTTT.

This clonotype showed up many times. The chain employs TRBV5-1 and TRBJ1-2; the match to TRBD1 covers 7 bases. CDR1 is SGHRS and CDR2 is YFSETQ in the germline V gene. V gave up 0 bases and J gave up 3 bases; unmatched junction bases: 2. The length of the CDR3 is 14 residues. DNA of the CDR3: TGCGCCAGCAGCTTGGGACAGGGCGACTATGGCTACACCTTC. This codes for CASSLGQGDYGYTF.

This clonotype was counted between two and nine times. The chain couples TRBV11-2 to TRBJ2-1; 8 bases map to TRBD2. The CDR3 has 14 amino acids. Losses at the gene ends were 3 bases for V and 5 bases for J; bases not matched to a gene: 3. Germline-derived CDR1 and CDR2 are SGHAT and FQNNGV. The CDR3 loop is CASSFSGAHNEQFF. The CDR3, as DNA: TGTGCCAGCAGCTTTAGCGGGGCCCACAATGAGCAGTTCTTC.